These 3 T cell receptor beta chains were sequenced from one sample in a study of T cell changes during pregnancy in multiple sclerosis (dated by TCRdb to about 2019). To prepare the library, the immunoSEQ multiplex PCR assay was applied. The clones in this table, taken by TCRdb from immuneACCESS, are in-frame only. Not every clone is retained; where verified, under half of the shortfall comes from an unresolved V gene, and the cause of the rest is unknown. Present in this sample are 65,000 to 90,000 clones, 91% of which were seen just once. 3.5% to 4% of the sample rests with the top ten. The material sequenced was PBMCs, taken in the first trimester of pregnancy. These receptor sequences come from a female donor in good health, serving as a control in a pregnancy study. Some clones in this sample may be carry-over from other donors' samples.

This chain connects TRBV18 to TRBJ2-7, with 9 bases aligning to TRBD1. The CDR3 length is 15 residues. Trimming took 2 bases from V and 2 from J; bases not matched to a gene: 4. Germline V CDR1 and CDR2: KGHSH, LQKENI. The CDR3: CASSPSRQGAYEQYF. CDR3 nucleotides: TGTGCCAGCTCACCATCCCGACAGGGGGCCTACGAGCAGTACTTC.

The chain is built from TRBV6-1 and TRBJ2-3; 12 bases line up with TRBD2. Germline CDR1 reads MNHNS; CDR2 reads SASEGT. The V segment lost 6 bases and the J segment 1 base; nucleotides outside the gene matches: 2. The CDR3 sequence is 15 residues long. The CDR3 here is CASRRTSGGTDTQYF. The CDR3 region has the DNA TGTGCCAGCAGACGGACTAGCGGGGGCACAGATACGCAGTATTTT.

V is TRBV29-1 and J is TRBJ2-4, with TRBD2 identical over 8 bases. From germline, CDR1 is SQVTM and CDR2 ANQGSEA. V dropped 5 bases and J dropped 4; count of bases not matched to a gene: 1. CDR3 length equals 12 residues. CDR3 amino acids: CSVRLAKNIQYF. DNA of the CDR3: TGCAGCGTTCGACTAGCGAAAAACATTCAGTACTTC.